The rows below give T cell receptor beta chains drawn from one sample of a study of T cell responses to AZD1222 COVID-19 vaccine. Method: immunoSEQ multiplex PCR; TCRdb's copy keeps in-frame clones and lacks some. The sample has more than 150,000 clones, around 90% seen once. The sequences come from peripheral blood, collected on day 0 of AZD1222 vaccination. Receptors originate from an adult in good health. Both conserved end residues are part of each CDR3. Fields, in order: D gene, clone size, J gene, V gene, CDR3 DNA, CDR3 protein. D genes are given only for firm matches. The size field is filled for only some rows; it gives once, few, many or a size class.

TRBD2,NA,TRBJ2-7,TRBV11-1,TGTGCCAGCAGCGTTAGCGGGAGGGACTACTACGAGCAGTACTTC,CASSVSGRDYYEQYF
NA,few,TRBJ1-2,TRBV3-1/TRBV3-2,TGTGCCAGCAGCCAAGGTGTCGGCAATGGCTACACCTTC,CASSQGVGNGYTF
TRBD1,NA,TRBJ2-5,TRBV2,TGTGCCAGCAGAACCGGGACAGGGGCCGTAAAGACCCAGTACTTC,CASRTGTGAVKTQYF
NA,NA,TRBJ2-3,TRBV7-3,TGTGCCAGCAGCTTAGGCACAGATACGCAGTATTTT,CASSLGTDTQYF
NA,NA,TRBJ2-7,TRBV6-5,TGTGCCAGCGAGGTGAACCCGCCCAACGAGCAGTACTTC,CASEVNPPNEQYF
NA,once,TRBJ2-1,TRBV2,TGTGCCAGCAGTTTCCTTGGATCTCTAGCCGGAAGGGACAATGAGCAGTTCTTC,CASSFLGSLAGRDNEQFF
TRBD1,NA,TRBJ2-1,TRBV7-9,TGTGCCAGCAGCCGGGGACAGGGACCATCCTACAATGAGCAGTTCTTC,CASSRGQGPSYNEQFF
TRBD1,NA,TRBJ2-2,TRBV5-1,TGCGCCAGCTCACGAGGGGACAGGGGGGCCGGGGAGCTGTTTTTT,CASSRGDRGAGELFF
NA,NA,TRBJ1-2,TRBV10-1,TGCGCCAGCAGTGATCATGCCTATGGCTACACCTTC,CASSDHAYGYTF
NA,NA,TRBJ2-5,TRBV24-1,TGTGCCACCAGTGATGCCACTGGGGCGGAGACCCAGTACTTC,CATSDATGAETQYF
TRBD1,NA,TRBJ2-6,TRBV7-2,TGTGCCAGCAGTAACTCGGGACAGGGGGCTGGGGCCAACGTCCTGACTTTC,CASSNSGQGAGANVLTF
TRBD1,NA,TRBJ2-2,TRBV12-5,TGTGCTAGTGGTTTGCGACAGGGGGATTTCGGGGAGCTGTTTTTT,CASGLRQGDFGELFF
NA,few,TRBJ1-2,TRBV29-1,TGCAGCGTTACCCGGAGGTCCTACTATGGCTACACCTTC,CSVTRRSYYGYTF
NA,NA,TRBJ2-2,TRBV6-6,TGTGCCAGCCGCGGACAGCCCGAATTGAACACCGGGGAGCTGTTTTTT,CASRGQPELNTGELFF
NA,NA,TRBJ2-1,TRBV6-2/TRBV6-3,TGTGCCAGCAGTTACTCCCGGGACTCCTTCAGCTCCTACAATGAGCAGTTCTTC,CASSYSRDSFSSYNEQFF
NA,once,TRBJ1-1,TRBV6-4,TGTGCCAGCAGTGACGGGGCGGGCACTGAAGCTTTCTTT,CASSDGAGTEAFF
TRBD1,NA,TRBJ2-7,TRBV24-1,TGTGCCACCAGTGATTCGCGGACAGGACCCTCCTACGAGCAGTACTTC,CATSDSRTGPSYEQYF
TRBD1,NA,TRBJ2-7,TRBV5-1,TGCGCCAGCAGCTTGGACAGGGGGTCCGGCGAGCAGTACTTC,CASSLDRGSGEQYF
NA,NA,TRBJ2-2,TRBV25-1,TGTGCCAGCAGTGAATGGAGAGACAGGAACACCGGGGAGCTGTTTTTT,CASSEWRDRNTGELFF
NA,NA,TRBJ2-3,TRBV4-2,TGTGCCAGCAGCCATAAGCTAAACATTGGGGGCACAGATACGCAGTATTTT,CASSHKLNIGGTDTQYF
TRBD2,NA,TRBJ2-7,TRBV30,TGTGCCTGGAGTGTACCCCCGGGAGGGGCCTACGAGCAGTACTTC,CAWSVPPGGAYEQYF
NA,few,TRBJ1-1,TRBV4-2,TGTGCCAGCAGCCAAGAATTCGGGAACACTGAAGCTTTCTTT,CASSQEFGNTEAFF
NA,NA,TRBJ2-1,TRBV19,TGTGCCAGTAAACGGGGGTCGGGTGAGGATGAGCAGTTCTTC,CASKRGSGEDEQFF
TRBD1,NA,TRBJ2-1,TRBV2,TGTGCCGCCAACAGGGGCTACAATGAGCAGTTCTTC,CAANRGYNEQFF
NA,NA,TRBJ2-1,TRBV6-1,TGTGCCAGCAGTGAAGGCCTGACTCCCTACAATGAGCAGTTCTTC,CASSEGLTPYNEQFF
NA,NA,TRBJ2-7,TRBV6-5,TGTGCCAGCAGTTCCTTTACCTACGAGCAGTACTTC,CASSSFTYEQYF
TRBD1,NA,TRBJ1-5,TRBV25-1,TGTGCCAGCAGCCTTACAGGGGGCAATCAGCCCCAGCATTTT,CASSLTGGNQPQHF
NA,NA,TRBJ2-7,TRBV28,TGTGCCAGCAGTTTATTGCGGGTCTCCTACGAGCAGTACTTC,CASSLLRVSYEQYF
NA,NA,TRBJ1-5,TRBV9,TGTGCCAGCAGCGTAGGGTCCAATCAGCCCCAGCATTTT,CASSVGSNQPQHF
NA,NA,TRBJ1-3,TRBV7-7,TGTGCTAGCAGGCTGGCGGGGCCTCCTGGAAACACCATATATTTT,CASRLAGPPGNTIYF
NA,NA,TRBJ1-3,TRBV29-1,TGCAGCGTCCACGGTGGAAACACCATATATTTT,CSVHGGNTIYF
TRBD1,once,TRBJ1-1,TRBV27,TGTGCCAGCAGTTATACAGGGGGCACTGAAGCTTTCTTT,CASSYTGGTEAFF
TRBD2,once,TRBJ2-7,TRBV27,TGTGCCAGCAGTACTACCGCAGGGAGGGAAGACTACGAGCAGTACTTC,CASSTTAGREDYEQYF
NA,NA,TRBJ2-5,TRBV24-1,TGTGCCACCAGTGGTACGGACAGTCAAGAGACCCAGTACTTC,CATSGTDSQETQYF
NA,NA,TRBJ2-7,TRBV19,TGTGCCAGTAGTATTTCCGGCGCCGATAGCTCCTACGAGCAGTACTTC,CASSISGADSSYEQYF
NA,few,TRBJ2-6,TRBV25-1,TGTGCCAGCGTCCGGACTGGGGCCAACGTCCTGACTTTC,CASVRTGANVLTF
NA,NA,TRBJ2-5,TRBV3-1/TRBV3-2,TGTGCCAGCGGCGAGCCGTCCGAGACCCAGTACTTC,CASGEPSETQYF
NA,NA,TRBJ1-2,TRBV28,TGTGCCAGCAGTTTGTCCCCGGGCCGCGGCTACACCTTC,CASSLSPGRGYTF
NA,NA,TRBJ1-5,TRBV28,TGTGCCAGCAGCCTGGCCGGGCGCAATCAGCCCCAGCATTTT,CASSLAGRNQPQHF
TRBD1,NA,TRBJ1-2,TRBV28,TGTGCCAGCAGTCGGGACAGATGGGACTACACCTTC,CASSRDRWDYTF
TRBD1,NA,TRBJ2-7,TRBV19,TGTGCCAGCCGTGACAGGGGCGCCTACGAGCAGTACTTC,CASRDRGAYEQYF
NA,once,TRBJ2-7,TRBV3-1/TRBV3-2,TGTGCCAGCAGCCAAGGGCGAGGATACGAGCAGTACTTC,CASSQGRGYEQYF
NA,NA,TRBJ2-7,TRBV21-1,TGTGCCAGCAGCAAAGTTTGTTTGGACAGGGGAGGCGAGCAGTACTTC,CASSKVCLDRGGEQYF
NA,NA,TRBJ1-1,TRBV7-9,TGTGCCAGCAGCTTAGCGCTGGAGAACACTGAAGCTTTCTTT,CASSLALENTEAFF
TRBD1,NA,TRBJ1-6,TRBV13,TGTGCCAGCAGCTTAGTACAGGGGGATTCACCCCTCCACTTT,CASSLVQGDSPLHF
NA,NA,TRBJ1-3,TRBV25-1,TGTGCCAGCAGTGAAGTCGGGTCAGGCTCTGGAAACACCATATATTTT,CASSEVGSGSGNTIYF
NA,NA,TRBJ1-1,TRBV30,TGTGCCTGGAGTGCGGGTACGACTGAAGCTTTCTTT,CAWSAGTTEAFF
NA,NA,TRBJ2-1,TRBV11-1,TGTGCCAGCAGCTTAGCCCCGGTGGGACGGAACTACAATGAGCAGTTCTTC,CASSLAPVGRNYNEQFF
NA,few,TRBJ2-7,TRBV12-3/TRBV12-4,TGTGCCAGCGCAACTTCCTACGAGCAGTACTTC,CASATSYEQYF
NA,once,TRBJ1-1,TRBV12-5,TGTGCTAGTTCCCCAGGGTTGAACACTGAAGCTTTCTTT,CASSPGLNTEAFF
NA,NA,TRBJ1-2,TRBV20-1,TGCAGTGCCGTCCCTCGATATGGCTACACCTTC,CSAVPRYGYTF
TRBD1,NA,TRBJ1-2,TRBV19,TGTGCCAGTAGTATAGAAGGAGGGGGCGCGACTGAATATGGCTACACCTTC,CASSIEGGGATEYGYTF
NA,once,TRBJ2-1,TRBV7-8,TGTGCCAGCAGCTTGGGGGGACATGGGGCTTACAATGAGCAGTTCTTC,CASSLGGHGAYNEQFF